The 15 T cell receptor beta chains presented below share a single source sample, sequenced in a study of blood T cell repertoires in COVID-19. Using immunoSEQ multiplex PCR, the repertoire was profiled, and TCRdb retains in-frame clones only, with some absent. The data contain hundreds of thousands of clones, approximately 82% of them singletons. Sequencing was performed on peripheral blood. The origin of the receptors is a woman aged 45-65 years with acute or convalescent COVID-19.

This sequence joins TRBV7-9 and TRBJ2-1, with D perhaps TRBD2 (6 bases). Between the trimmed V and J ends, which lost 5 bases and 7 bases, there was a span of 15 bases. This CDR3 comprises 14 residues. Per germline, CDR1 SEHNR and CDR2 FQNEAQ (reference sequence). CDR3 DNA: TGTGCCAGCAGCCCAGGAGGGCCAGGGAATGAGCAGTTCTTC. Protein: CASSPGGPGNEQFF.

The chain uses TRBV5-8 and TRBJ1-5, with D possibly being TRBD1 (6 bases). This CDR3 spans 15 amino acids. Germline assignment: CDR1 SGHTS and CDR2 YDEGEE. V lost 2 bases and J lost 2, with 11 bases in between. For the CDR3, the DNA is TGTGCCAGCAGCTTCGGACAGAAAGGCAATCAGCCCCAGCATTTT. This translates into CASSFGQKGNQPQHF.

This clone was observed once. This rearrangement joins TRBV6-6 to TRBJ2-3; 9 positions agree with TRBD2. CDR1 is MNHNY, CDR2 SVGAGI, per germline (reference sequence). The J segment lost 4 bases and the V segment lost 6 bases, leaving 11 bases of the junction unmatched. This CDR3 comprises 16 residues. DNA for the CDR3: TGTGCCAGCAGCCCCCCACCAGCGGGAGGTTCAGATACGCAGTATTTT. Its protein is CASSPPPAGGSDTQYF.

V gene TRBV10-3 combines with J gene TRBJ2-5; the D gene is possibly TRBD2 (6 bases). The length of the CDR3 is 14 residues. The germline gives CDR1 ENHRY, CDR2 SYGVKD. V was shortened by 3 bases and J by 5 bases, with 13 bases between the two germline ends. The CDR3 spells CAISEGGERETQYF. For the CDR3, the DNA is TGTGCCATCAGTGAAGGAGGGGAGCGGGAGACCCAGTACTTC.

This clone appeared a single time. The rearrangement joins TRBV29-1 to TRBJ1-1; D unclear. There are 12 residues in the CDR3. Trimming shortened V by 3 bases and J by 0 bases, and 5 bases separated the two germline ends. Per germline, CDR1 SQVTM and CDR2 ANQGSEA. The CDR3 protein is CSVESMNTEAFF. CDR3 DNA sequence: TGCAGCGTTGAGAGTATGAACACTGAAGCTTTCTTT.

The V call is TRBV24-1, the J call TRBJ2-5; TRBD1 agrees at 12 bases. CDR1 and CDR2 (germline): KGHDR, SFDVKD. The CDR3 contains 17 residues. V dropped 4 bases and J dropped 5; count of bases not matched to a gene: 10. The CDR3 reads CATSDHLRDRGRETQYF. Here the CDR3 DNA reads TGTGCCACCAGTGACCACCTCCGGGACAGGGGGCGGGAGACCCAGTACTTC.

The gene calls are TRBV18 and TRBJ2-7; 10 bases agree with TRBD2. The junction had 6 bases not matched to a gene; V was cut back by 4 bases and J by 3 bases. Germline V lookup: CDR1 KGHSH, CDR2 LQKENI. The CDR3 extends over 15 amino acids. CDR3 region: CASSLLAGKLYEQYF. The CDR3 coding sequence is TGTGCCAGCTCACTACTAGCGGGAAAACTCTACGAGCAGTACTTC.

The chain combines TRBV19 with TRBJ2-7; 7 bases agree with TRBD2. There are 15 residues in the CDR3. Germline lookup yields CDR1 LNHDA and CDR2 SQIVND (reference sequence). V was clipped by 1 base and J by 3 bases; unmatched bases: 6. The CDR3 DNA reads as TGTGCCAGTAGTATAGGCGGGAGTACCGGCTACGAGCAGTACTTC. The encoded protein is CASSIGGSTGYEQYF.

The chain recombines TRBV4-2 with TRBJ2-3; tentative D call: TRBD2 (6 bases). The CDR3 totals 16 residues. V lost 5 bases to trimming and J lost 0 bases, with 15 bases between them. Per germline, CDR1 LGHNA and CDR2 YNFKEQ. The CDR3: CASSSLSGTSTDTQYF. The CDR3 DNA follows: TGTGCCAGCAGCTCCTTATCCGGGACTAGCACAGATACGCAGTATTTT.

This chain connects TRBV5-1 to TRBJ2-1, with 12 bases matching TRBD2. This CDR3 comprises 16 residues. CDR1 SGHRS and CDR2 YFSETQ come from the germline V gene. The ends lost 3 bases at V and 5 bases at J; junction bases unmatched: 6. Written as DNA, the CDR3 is TGCGCCAGCAGCTCCGGGACTAGCGGGTCTCACAATGAGCAGTTCTTC. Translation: CASSSGTSGSHNEQFF. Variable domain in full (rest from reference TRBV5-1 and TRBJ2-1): KAGVTQTPRYLIKTRGQQVTLSCSPISGHRSVSWYQQTPGQGLQFLFEYFSETQRNKGNFPGRFSGRQFSNSRSEMNVSTLELGDSALYLCASSSGTSGSHNEQFFGPGTRLTVL.

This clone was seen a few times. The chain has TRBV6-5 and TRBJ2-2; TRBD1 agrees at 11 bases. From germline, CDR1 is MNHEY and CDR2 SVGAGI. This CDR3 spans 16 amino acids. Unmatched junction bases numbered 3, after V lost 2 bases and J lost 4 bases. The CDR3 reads CASSYGQGAGTGELFF. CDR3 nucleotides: TGTGCCAGCAGTTACGGACAGGGGGCCGGCACCGGGGAGCTGTTTTTT.

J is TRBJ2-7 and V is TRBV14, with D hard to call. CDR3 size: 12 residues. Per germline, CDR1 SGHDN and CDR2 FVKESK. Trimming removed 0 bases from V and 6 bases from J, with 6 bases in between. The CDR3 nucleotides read TGTGCCAGCAGCCAAGAATCTTTCGAGCAGTACTTC. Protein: CASSQESFEQYF.

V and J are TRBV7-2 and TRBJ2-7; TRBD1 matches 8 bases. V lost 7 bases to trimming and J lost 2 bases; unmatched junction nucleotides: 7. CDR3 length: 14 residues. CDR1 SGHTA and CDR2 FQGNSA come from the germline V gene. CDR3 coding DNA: TGTGCCAGCACTGGACAGGGAGGTCCCTACGAGCAGTACTTC. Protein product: CASTGQGGPYEQYF.

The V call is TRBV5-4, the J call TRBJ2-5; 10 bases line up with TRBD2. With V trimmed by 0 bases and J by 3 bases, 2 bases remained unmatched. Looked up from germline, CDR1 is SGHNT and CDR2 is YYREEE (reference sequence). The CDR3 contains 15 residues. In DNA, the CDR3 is TGTGCCAGCAGCTTGGTAGGACTAGCGGAAGAGACCCAGTACTTC. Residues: CASSLVGLAEETQYF.

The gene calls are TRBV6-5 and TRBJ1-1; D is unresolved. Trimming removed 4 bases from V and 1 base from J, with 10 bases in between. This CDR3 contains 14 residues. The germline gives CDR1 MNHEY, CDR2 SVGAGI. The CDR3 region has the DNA TGTGCCAGCAGTTCCCCGGGTGGGAACACTGAAGCTTTCTTT. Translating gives CASSSPGGNTEAFF.